The present TCR beta chain was sequenced within a study of blood T cells in healthy people across ages. About the research overall: Researchers report that template switching captured about one barcoded beta molecule per two T cells.

Germline loops: CDR1 SGHRS, CDR2 YFSETQ. V lost 5 bases, J lost 5 bases, and 22 bases lay in between. CDR3 length: 16 residues. The donors, healthy Caucasians from Russia, were aged about 6 to 95. This clonotype has a handful of counts. Combining a sample-barcoded 5' primer with a J-beta primer mix, a second PCR ran for roughly 7 to 12 cycles. Every cDNA was tagged by a template-switch adaptor with 12 random nucleotides. MiXCR, run by TCRdb on the 5' RACE reads, gives a single entry per CDR3 protein. This table has around 870,000 distinct CDR3 sequences, more than 25% appearing once. The clonotype originates from an elderly woman in good health. The specimen was blood. This chain joins TRBV5-1 and TRBJ1-2; a weak D match, TRBD1 (5 bases). In DNA, the CDR3 is TGCGCCAGCAGAGGGACCCCGAGGGCTTTTGGATATGGCTACACCTTC. Translating gives CASRGTPRAFGYGYTF.